Described below is a single T cell receptor beta chain sequence and its context. Sequenced by immunoSEQ multiplex PCR; TCRdb stores in-frame clones only, minus some. Among around 100,000 clones listed, around 85% were seen once. Looked up from germline, CDR1 is SEHNR and CDR2 is FQNEAQ (reference sequence). The CDR3 loop spans 17 amino acids. The junction had 11 bases not matched to a gene; V was cut back by 1 base and J by 5 bases. These data originate in a study of T cell responses to AZD1222 COVID-19 vaccine. The TCR sequence derives from an adult in good health. Material: peripheral blood, obtained on day 0 of AZD1222 vaccination. V and J are TRBV7-9 and TRBJ2-1, with TRBD1 identical over 7 bases. CDR3 residues: CASSLVATGAVNNEQFF. In DNA, the CDR3 is TGTGCCAGCAGCTTAGTAGCCACAGGGGCCGTAAACAATGAGCAGTTCTTC.